Listed below are T cell receptor beta chains from one sample, sequenced in a study of regulatory T cells in long-lasting Graves disease. MiXCR was run by TCRdb on the multiplex PCR reads, yielding one entry per CDR3 protein. The sample records about 660,000 distinct CDR3 sequences, around 32% being singletons. The starting material was peripheral blood mononuclear cells (PBMCs), obtained when the disease was refractory, from a patient treated with antithyroid drugs. All receptors come from a female donor with Graves disease. Each CDR3 is given with its conserved first and last residue. Only some rows state a clone size, as once, few, many or a class for expanded clones.

len,abundance,v_gene,CDR3aa
15,NA,TRBV2,CASSRTGQWSEKLFF
14,NA,TRBV5-6,CASSLGGREGEAFF
12,NA,TRBV20-1,CSASARSWGYTF
15,NA,TRBV7-9,CASSLALSGGSGYTF
15,NA,TRBV27,CASSFGGVGNQPQHF
13,NA,TRBV10-3,CAITETRDYGYTF
17,few,TRBV6-1,CASSRLASLAGLDEQYF
14,many,TRBV2,CASSEGTARLRYTF
13,NA,TRBV20-1,CSARRGNTGELFF
12,many,TRBV12-3/TRBV12-4,CASSQPLYGYTF
13,NA,TRBV5-4,CASSFGGPAEAFF
14,NA,TRBV19,CASRRNDRVFEQYF
12,few,TRBV19,CASSMGANVLTF
13,few,TRBV27,CASSDRGLFGYTF
16,NA,TRBV13,CASSLSRWGMANTIYF
15,few,TRBV12-3/TRBV12-4,CASSFGGQGSTEAFF
15,NA,TRBV4-1,CASSQDLGQGYGYTF
16,NA,TRBV9,CASSANLEVGETEAFF
13,many,TRBV2,CASSGGGIEKLFF
9,few,TRBV12-3/TRBV12-4,CASGKGQYF
14,NA,TRBV6-1,CASRRLLRGYGYTF
16,few,TRBV28,CASPPGGGFLPTEAFF
17,NA,TRBV6-5,CASSYSSGTGGSRGYTF
13,NA,TRBV5-1,CASSLTTADGYTF
15,many,TRBV28,CASSLNFYRNQPQHF
12,few,TRBV27,CATKSGSYEQYF
14,NA,TRBV20-1,CSASYGQGENGYTF
11,NA,TRBV29-1,CSAEGTYEQYF
11,many,TRBV28,CASSLTYEAFF
14,NA,TRBV6-1,CASSDQAGIGEQYF
11,few,TRBV11-2,CASSWVGELFF
13,many,TRBV6-2/TRBV6-3,CASSYDSEETQYF
16,few,TRBV11-2,CASSSGGWQGAYEQYF
14,few,TRBV20-1,CSARDRKRKREQYF
14,NA,TRBV19,CASSIAGQIYGYTF
15,many,TRBV27,CASRLRSQGSTEAFF
17,NA,TRBV7-9,CASSPPLGQRETYEQYF
14,NA,TRBV7-9,CASSSGQGGREAFF
15,few,TRBV2,CASSEVRGPNNEQFF
17,NA,TRBV6-1,CASSVHGPGGGSRPQHF